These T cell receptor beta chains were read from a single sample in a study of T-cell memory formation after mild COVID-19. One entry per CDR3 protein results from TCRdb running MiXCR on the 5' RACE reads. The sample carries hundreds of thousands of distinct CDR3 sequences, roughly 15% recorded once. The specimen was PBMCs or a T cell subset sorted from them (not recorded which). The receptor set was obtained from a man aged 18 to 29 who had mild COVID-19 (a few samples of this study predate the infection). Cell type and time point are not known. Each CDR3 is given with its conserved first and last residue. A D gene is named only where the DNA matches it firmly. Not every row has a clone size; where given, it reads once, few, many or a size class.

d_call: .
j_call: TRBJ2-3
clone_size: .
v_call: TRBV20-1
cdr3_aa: CSASPPAPGRDTQYF
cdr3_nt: TGCAGTGCTAGCCCACCAGCTCCGGGGAGAGATACGCAGTATTTT

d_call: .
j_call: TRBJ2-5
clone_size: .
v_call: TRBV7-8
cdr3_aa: CASSLGRLRPRGETQYF
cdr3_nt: TGTGCCAGCAGCTTAGGTCGGCTAAGGCCCCGGGGAGAGACCCAGTACTTC

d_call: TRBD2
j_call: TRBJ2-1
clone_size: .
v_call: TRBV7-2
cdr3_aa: CASSLGEGNEQFF
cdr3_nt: TGTGCCAGCAGCTTAGGGGAGGGAAATGAGCAGTTCTTC

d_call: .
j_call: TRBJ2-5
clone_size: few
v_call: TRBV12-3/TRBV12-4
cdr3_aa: CASSIYPRETQYF
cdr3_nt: TGTGCCAGCAGTATCTACCCGCGAGAGACCCAGTACTTC

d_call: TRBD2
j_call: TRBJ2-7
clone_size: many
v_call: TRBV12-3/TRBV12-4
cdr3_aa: CASSFAGGGYEQYF
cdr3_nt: TGTGCCAGCAGTTTCGCGGGCGGGGGCTACGAGCAGTACTTC

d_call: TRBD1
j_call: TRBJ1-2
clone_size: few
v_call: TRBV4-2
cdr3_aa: CASSQDRTLQGVQGYTF
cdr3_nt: TGTGCCAGCAGCCAAGATCGTACCTTACAGGGGGTTCAGGGCTACACCTTC

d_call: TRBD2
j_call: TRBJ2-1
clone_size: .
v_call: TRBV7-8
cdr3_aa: CASSPRRALRGGGLGGEQFF
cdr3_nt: TGTGCCAGCAGCCCGCGACGGGCGTTAAGGGGCGGGGGACTCGGGGGTGAGCAGTTCTTC

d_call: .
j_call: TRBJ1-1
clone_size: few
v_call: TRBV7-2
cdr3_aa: CASSFQSDTEAFF
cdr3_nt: TGTGCCAGCAGCTTTCAGTCGGACACTGAAGCTTTCTTT

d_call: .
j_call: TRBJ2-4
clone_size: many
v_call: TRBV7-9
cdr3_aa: CASSPPYILAKNIQYF
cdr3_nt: TGTGCCAGCAGCCCACCCTATATTCTAGCCAAAAACATTCAGTACTTC

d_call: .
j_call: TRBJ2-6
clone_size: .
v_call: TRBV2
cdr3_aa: CASSDDRSGANVLTF
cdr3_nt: TGTGCCAGCAGTGACGACCGCTCTGGGGCCAACGTCCTGACTTTC

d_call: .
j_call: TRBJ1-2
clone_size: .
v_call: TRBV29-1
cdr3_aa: CSVEGFGERNYGYTF
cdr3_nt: TGCAGCGTTGAGGGGTTTGGGGAGAGAAACTATGGCTACACCTTC

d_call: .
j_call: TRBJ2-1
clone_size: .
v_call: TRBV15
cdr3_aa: CATSRDTRLNEQFF
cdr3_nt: TGTGCCACCAGCAGAGATACCCGTCTCAATGAGCAGTTCTTC

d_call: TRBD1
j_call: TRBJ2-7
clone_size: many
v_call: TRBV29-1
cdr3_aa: CSVGQGSSYEQYF
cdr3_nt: TGCAGCGTTGGACAGGGGAGCTCCTACGAGCAGTACTTC

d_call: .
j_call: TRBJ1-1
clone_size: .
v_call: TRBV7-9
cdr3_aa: CASSFSGNEAFF
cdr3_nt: TGTGCCAGCAGCTTTTCGGGGAATGAAGCTTTCTTT

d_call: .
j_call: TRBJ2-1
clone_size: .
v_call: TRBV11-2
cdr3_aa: CASNRRDTDNEQFF
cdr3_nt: TGTGCCAGCAACCGCCGGGACACCGACAATGAGCAGTTCTTC

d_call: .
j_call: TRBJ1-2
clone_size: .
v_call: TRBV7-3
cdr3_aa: CASSFAQGYGYTF
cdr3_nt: TGTGCCAGCAGCTTTGCTCAGGGCTATGGCTACACCTTC

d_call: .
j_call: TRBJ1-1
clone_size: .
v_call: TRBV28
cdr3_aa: CASSSPGALEAFF
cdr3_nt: TGTGCCAGCAGTTCTCCCGGGGCCCTTGAAGCTTTCTTT

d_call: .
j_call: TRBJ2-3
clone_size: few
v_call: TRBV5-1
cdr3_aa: CASSIEPGSLGTQYF
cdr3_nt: TGCGCCAGCAGCATAGAACCCGGGTCACTGGGGACGCAGTATTTT

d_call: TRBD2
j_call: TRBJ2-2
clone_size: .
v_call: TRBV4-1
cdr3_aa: CASSRESGGGNTGELFF
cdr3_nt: TGCGCCAGCAGCCGAGAGAGCGGGGGGGGGAACACCGGGGAGCTGTTTTTT

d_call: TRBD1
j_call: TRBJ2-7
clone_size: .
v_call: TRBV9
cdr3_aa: CASSRTGANYEQYF
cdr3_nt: TGTGCCAGCAGCCGGACAGGGGCTAACTACGAGCAGTACTTC